A selection of T cell receptor beta chains follows, all from one sample in a study of shared clonotypes between healthy human individuals. Sequencing used immunoSEQ multiplex PCR; TCRdb keeps in-frame clones, though not all of them. This table has some 2.3 million clones, 90% to 95% appearing once. Material for sequencing was naive CD4+ T cells from PBMCs. The source is a man aged 18 to 29 in good health. Some clones in this sample may be carry-over from other donors' samples. CDR3s include the opening cysteine and the closing phenylalanine or tryptophan. The D gene is left open where the match is weak. The listing skips clone size in some rows; elsewhere it reads once, few, many or a size class.

cdr3_aa: CASSLKREGTDTQYF; cdr3_nt: TGCGCCAGCAGCTTAAAGCGGGAAGGCACAGATACGCAGTATTTT; d_call: TRBD2; j_call: TRBJ2-3; clone_size: NA; v_call: TRBV5-1
cdr3_aa: CASSLSGTTDTQYF; cdr3_nt: TGCGCCAGCAGCTTATCAGGGACCACAGATACGCAGTATTTT; d_call: NA; j_call: TRBJ2-3; clone_size: NA; v_call: TRBV5-1
cdr3_aa: CASSAQGRGEQFF; cdr3_nt: TGTGCCAGCAGTGCCCAGGGTCGCGGTGAGCAGTTCTTC; d_call: NA; j_call: TRBJ2-1; clone_size: NA; v_call: TRBV2
cdr3_aa: CASSFTGTGENIQYF; cdr3_nt: TGCGCCAGCAGCTTCACCGGGACAGGGGAAAACATTCAGTACTTC; d_call: TRBD1; j_call: TRBJ2-4; clone_size: NA; v_call: TRBV5-1
cdr3_aa: CAWSLLRSGFSGNTIYF; cdr3_nt: TGTGCCTGGAGCCTTCTTCGGAGCGGATTCTCTGGAAACACCATATATTTT; d_call: NA; j_call: TRBJ1-3; clone_size: NA; v_call: TRBV30
cdr3_aa: CASSPWLGQLNTEAFF; cdr3_nt: TGTGCCAGCAGCCCCTGGCTTGGGCAGCTGAACACTGAAGCTTTCTTT; d_call: NA; j_call: TRBJ1-1; clone_size: few; v_call: TRBV11-2
cdr3_aa: CASSFRRGEQFF; cdr3_nt: TGTGCCAGCAGCTTCCGACGTGGGGAGCAGTTCTTC; d_call: NA; j_call: TRBJ2-1; clone_size: NA; v_call: TRBV7-2
cdr3_aa: CASSLQGGGYEQYF; cdr3_nt: TGCGCCAGCAGCTTACAGGGAGGAGGGTACGAGCAGTACTTC; d_call: NA; j_call: TRBJ2-7; clone_size: NA; v_call: TRBV5-1
cdr3_aa: CAIGAGAAPSNQPQHF; cdr3_nt: TGTGCCATCGGGGCAGGGGCCGCTCCTAGCAATCAGCCCCAGCATTTT; d_call: NA; j_call: TRBJ1-5; clone_size: NA; v_call: TRBV10-3
cdr3_aa: CASSFVQGALNTEAFF; cdr3_nt: TGTGCCAGCAGTTTTGTACAGGGGGCACTGAACACTGAAGCTTTCTTT; d_call: TRBD1; j_call: TRBJ1-1; clone_size: NA; v_call: TRBV28
cdr3_aa: CASSGSGGTPFWTTEAFF; cdr3_nt: TGTGCCAGCAGTGGCTCCGGGGGGACCCCCTTTTGGACCACTGAAGCTTTCTTT; d_call: NA; j_call: TRBJ1-1; clone_size: NA; v_call: TRBV28